These T cell receptor beta chains were read from a single sample in a study of T cell responses to AZD1222 COVID-19 vaccine. Some clones are missing from TCRdb's copy, which holds only in-frame ones; the method was immunoSEQ multiplex PCR. The data show roughly 78,000 clones, over 80% seen once. The material was peripheral blood, obtained on day 0 of AZD1222 vaccination. The receptors were gathered from an adult in good health. The CDR3 runs from the conserved cysteine through the conserved F or W. A D gene is named only where the DNA matches it firmly. For some rows the clone size is stated as once, few or many, or as a class when expanded; others skip it.

j_call v_call clone_size d_call cdr3_nt cdr3_aa
TRBJ1-1 TRBV6-6 . . TGTGCCAGCAGTTACGAGGTAGGGACTGAAGCTTTCTTT CASSYEVGTEAFF
TRBJ2-3 TRBV9 . TRBD2 TGTGCCAGCAGCGTAGGCCGGGGGGGCAGCACAGATACGCAGTATTTT CASSVGRGGSTDTQYF
TRBJ2-7 TRBV7-9 . . TGTGCCAGCAGCTTAGCCCTCCGGCCAGAGCAGTACTTC CASSLALRPEQYF
TRBJ2-7 TRBV7-9 . TRBD1 TGTGCCAGCAGCCCCCGGGACAGGGATCCCTACGAGCAGTACTTC CASSPRDRDPYEQYF
TRBJ1-4 TRBV9 . . TGTGCCAGCAGCGTAGTCCCCCAGGGCACTGGCGAGGCGAAACTGTTTTTT CASSVVPQGTGEAKLFF
TRBJ2-1 TRBV5-1 . . TGCGCCAGCAGCTTACACACTAGCTCCTACAATGAGCAGTTCTTC CASSLHTSSYNEQFF
TRBJ1-5 TRBV27 . . TGTGCCAGCAGTTTATCCCCCGGGTCGCCCCAGCATTTT CASSLSPGSPQHF
TRBJ1-2 TRBV6-5 . . TGTGCCAGCAACCCGTCGGGATCTCCTATTTATGGCTACACCTTC CASNPSGSPIYGYTF
TRBJ2-5 TRBV5-1 . . TGCGCCAGCAGCTCAGGTGCCAACCTCCAAGAGACCCAGTACTTC CASSSGANLQETQYF
TRBJ2-5 TRBV15 . . TGTGCCACCAGCAGAGATCCCATACAAGAGACCCAGTACTTC CATSRDPIQETQYF
TRBJ2-1 TRBV2 . . TGTGCCAGCAGTGGTGACCCGCTCTACAATGAGCAGTTCTTC CASSGDPLYNEQFF
TRBJ2-1 TRBV7-2 . . TGTGCCAGCAGCTCGCAGGGGGGCTCCTACAATGAGCAGTTCTTC CASSSQGGSYNEQFF
TRBJ2-7 TRBV6-6 . TRBD1 TGTGCCAGCAGGGGCGACAGGGCTTTAACCTACGAGCAGTACTTC CASRGDRALTYEQYF
TRBJ1-3 TRBV6-1 few TRBD1 TGTGCCAGCAGTGAAGCGTATCCAGGGGGAGGGACTGGAAACACCATATATTTT CASSEAYPGGGTGNTIYF
TRBJ1-2 TRBV6-5 . TRBD1 TGTGCCAGCAGTTACAATCACCAGGGACAGGGCTATGGCTACACCTTC CASSYNHQGQGYGYTF
TRBJ1-1 TRBV6-6 . . TGTGCCAGCACTGAGGGGCAGATGAACACTGAAGCTTTCTTT CASTEGQMNTEAFF
TRBJ1-1 TRBV4-3 . . TGCGCCAGCAGCCAAGATTATAAGGGGCGGAACACTGAAGCTTTCTTT CASSQDYKGRNTEAFF
TRBJ1-5 TRBV18 . . TGTGCCAGCTCACCATTGGGGGGGCTGGAACAGCCCCAGCATTTT CASSPLGGLEQPQHF
TRBJ2-7 TRBV5-6 . . TGTGCCAGCAGCTTGGAGGGCGGACTGCTCTCCTACGAGCAGTACTTC CASSLEGGLLSYEQYF
TRBJ2-5 TRBV7-9 few . TGTGCCAGCAGCTTAGTGGCCCGGGGTGGCTATGAGACCCAGTACTTC CASSLVARGGYETQYF
TRBJ1-5 TRBV6-5 . . TGTGCCAGCAGCCAGTTTCCTCAGCCCCAGCATTTT CASSQFPQPQHF
TRBJ1-5 TRBV6-5 . . TGTGCCAGCTTGGGGATTCTCAATAGCAATCAGCCCCAGCATTTT CASLGILNSNQPQHF
TRBJ1-5 TRBV6-2/TRBV6-3 . . TGTGCCAGCAGTTATGGGTGGGGCAATCAGCCCCAGCATTTT CASSYGWGNQPQHF
TRBJ1-3 TRBV9 . . TGTGCCAGCAGCGTAGAAATCTCCGGAAACACCATATATTTT CASSVEISGNTIYF
TRBJ1-5 TRBV6-5 . . TGTGCCAGCAGTTCTCGGCAGGGAAGTCAGCCCCAGCATTTT CASSSRQGSQPQHF
TRBJ2-7 TRBV5-4 . TRBD2 TGTGCCAGCAGCTGGACTAGCGGGGCCAGCTCCTACGAGCAGTACTTC CASSWTSGASSYEQYF
TRBJ2-7 TRBV7-9 few TRBD2 TGTGCCAGCAGCTTCCGGACTAGCGGGAGCAATGCGTACTACGAGCAGTACTTC CASSFRTSGSNAYYEQYF
TRBJ2-5 TRBV4-1 few . TGCGCCAGCAGCCAAGAAGGACGCAGGGGAGGGGAGACCCAGTACTTC CASSQEGRRGGETQYF
TRBJ1-6 TRBV27 . TRBD1 TGTGCCAGCAGTTGGGGACAGGGGACGAGAAATTCACCCCTCCACTTT CASSWGQGTRNSPLHF
TRBJ1-2 TRBV10-2 once TRBD1 TGCGCCAGCAGTGCGTCAGGGGGCTTGGGCTACACCTTC CASSASGGLGYTF
TRBJ1-6 TRBV9 . . TGTGCCAGCAGCGTAGGGGGGGACCCAAATTCACCCCTCCACTTT CASSVGGDPNSPLHF
TRBJ2-7 TRBV11-2 once . TGTGCCAGCAGCTTGAACAGATTCTACGAGCAGTACTTC CASSLNRFYEQYF
TRBJ1-4 TRBV28 . . TGTGCCAGCAGTTTATCGACAGGCCCTAATGAAAAACTGTTTTTT CASSLSTGPNEKLFF
TRBJ1-6 TRBV7-9 once . TGTGCCAGCAGCGGGCAGGGAAATTCACCCCTCCACTTT CASSGQGNSPLHF
TRBJ1-2 TRBV28 few . TGTGCCAGCAGTTCCTCGCCCCTTAACTATGGCTACACCTTC CASSSSPLNYGYTF
TRBJ1-2 TRBV18 . TRBD1 TGTGCCAGCTCACTAACAGACGACAGGGCTGAGGGCTACACCTTC CASSLTDDRAEGYTF
TRBJ2-2 TRBV11-2 once TRBD2 TGTGCCAGCAGCTTAGATTCTAGCGGGGGGCCGAACACCGGGGAGCTGTTTTTT CASSLDSSGGPNTGELFF
TRBJ2-7 TRBV2 . TRBD2 TGTGCCAGCAGTATACCCTTAGCGGGGGGTTCCTACGAGCAGTACTTC CASSIPLAGGSYEQYF
TRBJ1-5 TRBV6-5 . . TGTGCCAGCAGTTCCACCTTGGACGGAATAAATCAGCCCCAGCATTTT CASSSTLDGINQPQHF
TRBJ2-2 TRBV9 . . TGTGCCAGCAGCGTACAAAGGGCCGGGGAGCTGTTTTTT CASSVQRAGELFF
TRBJ1-2 TRBV10-3 . TRBD1 TGTGCCATCAGTACAACGACAGGGGGCGCGGAGGGCTACACCTTC CAISTTTGGAEGYTF
TRBJ2-3 TRBV6-5 . . TGTGCCAGCAACCGACCTAGCACAGATACGCAGTATTTT CASNRPSTDTQYF
TRBJ2-7 TRBV18 . TRBD1 TGTGCCAGCTCACCAGCAGGGGGCCCTTACGAGCAGTACTTC CASSPAGGPYEQYF
TRBJ1-5 TRBV10-1 . . TGCGCCAGCAGTGACGTCAGGGCCCACAGGCAGGGTCAGCCCCAGCATTTT CASSDVRAHRQGQPQHF
TRBJ2-7 TRBV12-3/TRBV12-4 . TRBD1 TGTGCCAGCAGAAAACCGCAGGGGGCCCAGTACTTC CASRKPQGAQYF
TRBJ1-1 TRBV2 . TRBD1 TGTGCCAGCAGTGGGGACAGAAACACTGAAGCTTTCTTT CASSGDRNTEAFF
TRBJ2-5 TRBV5-4 . TRBD2 TGTGCCAGCAGCTTCCCTAGCGGGGGAGAAGAGACCCAGTACTTC CASSFPSGGEETQYF
TRBJ2-7 TRBV9 . TRBD1 TGTGCCAGCAGCGCCGGGACAGGGCCCTCCCCGACTGAATACGAGCAGTACTTC CASSAGTGPSPTEYEQYF
TRBJ1-2 TRBV7-2 . . TGTGCCAGCGGAACACGGGGGAGGTATGGCTACACCTTC CASGTRGRYGYTF
TRBJ2-5 TRBV30 . . TGTGCCTGGAGTGGACCGAGTGCAGTCCAAGAGACCCAGTACTTC CAWSGPSAVQETQYF
TRBJ2-1 TRBV6-5 . TRBD2 TGTGCCAGCAGCATAGCGGGGGCCTCCTACAATGAGCAGTTCTTC CASSIAGASYNEQFF
TRBJ1-1 TRBV7-2 . . TGTGCCAGCAGCTTAGGGTGGCGGGGACCTAGCGCTGAAGCTTTCTTT CASSLGWRGPSAEAFF
TRBJ2-3 TRBV15 . . TGTGCCACCAGCATCGGGCAGGGTGGCGCAGATACGCAGTATTTT CATSIGQGGADTQYF
TRBJ1-1 TRBV2 . . TGTGCCATACAATGGACAGTAGAAGCTTTCTTT CAIQWTVEAFF